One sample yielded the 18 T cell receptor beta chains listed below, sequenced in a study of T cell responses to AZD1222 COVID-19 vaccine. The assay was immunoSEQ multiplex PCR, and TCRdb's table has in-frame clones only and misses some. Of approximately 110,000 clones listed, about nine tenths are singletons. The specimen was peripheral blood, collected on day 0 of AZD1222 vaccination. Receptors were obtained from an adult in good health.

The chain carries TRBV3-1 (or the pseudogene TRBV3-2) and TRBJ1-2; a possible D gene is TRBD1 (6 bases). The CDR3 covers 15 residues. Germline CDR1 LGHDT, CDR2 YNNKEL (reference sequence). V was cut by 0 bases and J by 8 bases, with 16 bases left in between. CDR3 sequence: CASSQDVSGARGYTF. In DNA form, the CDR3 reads TGTGCCAGCAGCCAAGATGTGTCAGGGGCCCGGGGCTACACCTTC.

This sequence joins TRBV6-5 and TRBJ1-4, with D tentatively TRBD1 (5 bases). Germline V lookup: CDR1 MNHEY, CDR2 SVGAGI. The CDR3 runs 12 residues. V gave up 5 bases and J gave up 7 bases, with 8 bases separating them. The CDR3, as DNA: TGTGCCAGCAGTAGGGGTGCTGAAAAACTGTTTTTT. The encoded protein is CASSRGAEKLFF.

The CDR3 reads CASSSGFEGYEQYF. CDR3 nucleotide sequence: TGTGCCAGCAGTTCGGGATTCGAAGGCTACGAGCAGTACTTC. The V call is TRBV6-2 or TRBV6-3, the J call TRBJ2-7; the D gene is possibly TRBD2 (5 bases). This CDR3 is 14 amino acids long. CDR1 MNHEY and CDR2 SVGEGT come from the germline V gene. Trimming took off 4 bases at V and 3 bases at J, with 13 bases between the two ends.

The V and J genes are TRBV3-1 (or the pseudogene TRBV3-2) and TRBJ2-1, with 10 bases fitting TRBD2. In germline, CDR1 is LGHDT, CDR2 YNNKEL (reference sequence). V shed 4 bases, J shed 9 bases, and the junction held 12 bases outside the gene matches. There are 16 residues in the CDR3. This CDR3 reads CASSPYLSGGAPEQFF. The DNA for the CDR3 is TGTGCCAGCAGCCCATACCTCAGCGGGGGGGCGCCTGAGCAGTTCTTC.

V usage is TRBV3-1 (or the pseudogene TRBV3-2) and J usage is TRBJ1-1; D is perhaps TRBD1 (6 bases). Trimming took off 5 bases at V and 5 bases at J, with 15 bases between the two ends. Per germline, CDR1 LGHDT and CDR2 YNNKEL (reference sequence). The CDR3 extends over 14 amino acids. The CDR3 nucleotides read TGTGCCAGCAGCTGGGAAGGGGGTCGGACTGAAGCTTTCTTT. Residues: CASSWEGGRTEAFF.

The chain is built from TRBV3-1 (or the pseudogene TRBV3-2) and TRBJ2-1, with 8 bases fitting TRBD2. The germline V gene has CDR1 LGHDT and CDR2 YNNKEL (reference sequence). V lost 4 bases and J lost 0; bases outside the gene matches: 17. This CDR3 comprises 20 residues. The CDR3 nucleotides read TGTGCCAGCAGCCCGAGGGCTAGCGGGTCCCCATTTAGCTCCTACAATGAGCAGTTCTTC. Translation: CASSPRASGSPFSSYNEQFF.

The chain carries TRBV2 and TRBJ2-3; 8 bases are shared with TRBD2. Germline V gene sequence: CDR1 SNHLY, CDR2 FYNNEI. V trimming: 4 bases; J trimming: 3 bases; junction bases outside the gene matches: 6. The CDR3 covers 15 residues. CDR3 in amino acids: CASSAGSGTTDTQYF. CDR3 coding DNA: TGTGCCAGCAGTGCAGGTAGCGGGACGACAGATACGCAGTATTTT.

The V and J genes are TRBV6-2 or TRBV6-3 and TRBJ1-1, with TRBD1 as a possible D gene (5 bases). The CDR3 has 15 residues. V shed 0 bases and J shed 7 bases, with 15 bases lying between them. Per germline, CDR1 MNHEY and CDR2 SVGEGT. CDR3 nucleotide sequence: TGTGCCAGCAGTTACTCTGGGACGGGTCCTATTGAAGCTTTCTTT. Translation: CASSYSGTGPIEAFF.

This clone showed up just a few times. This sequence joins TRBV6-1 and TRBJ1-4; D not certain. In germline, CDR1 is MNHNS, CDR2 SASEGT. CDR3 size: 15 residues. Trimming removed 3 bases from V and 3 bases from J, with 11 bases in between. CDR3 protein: CASSEGIASNEKLFF. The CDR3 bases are TGTGCCAGCAGTGAGGGTATAGCTTCTAATGAAAAACTGTTTTTT.

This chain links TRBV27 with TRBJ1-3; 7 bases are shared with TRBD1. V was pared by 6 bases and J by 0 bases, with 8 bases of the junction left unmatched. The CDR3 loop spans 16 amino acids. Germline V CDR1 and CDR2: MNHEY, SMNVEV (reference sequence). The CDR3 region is CASSRDSGFSGNTIYF. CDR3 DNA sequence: TGTGCCAGCAGCCGGGACAGTGGGTTCTCTGGAAACACCATATATTTT.

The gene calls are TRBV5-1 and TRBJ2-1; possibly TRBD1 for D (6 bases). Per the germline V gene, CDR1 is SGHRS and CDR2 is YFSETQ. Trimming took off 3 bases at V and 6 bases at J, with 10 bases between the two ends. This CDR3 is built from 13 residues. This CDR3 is CASSSTGFNEQFF. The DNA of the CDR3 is TGCGCCAGCAGCTCTACAGGGTTCAATGAGCAGTTCTTC.

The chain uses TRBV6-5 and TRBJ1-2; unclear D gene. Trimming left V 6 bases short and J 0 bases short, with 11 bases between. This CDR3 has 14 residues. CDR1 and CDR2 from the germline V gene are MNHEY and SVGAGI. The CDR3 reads CASSRGRTNYGYTF. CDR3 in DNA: TGTGCCAGCAGCCGAGGCAGAACTAACTATGGCTACACCTTC.

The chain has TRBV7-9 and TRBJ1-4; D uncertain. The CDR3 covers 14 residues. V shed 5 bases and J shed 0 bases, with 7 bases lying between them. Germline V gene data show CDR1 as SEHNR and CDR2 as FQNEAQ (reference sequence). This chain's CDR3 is CASSRSATNEKLFF. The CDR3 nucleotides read TGTGCCAGCAGCCGATCTGCAACTAATGAAAAACTGTTTTTT. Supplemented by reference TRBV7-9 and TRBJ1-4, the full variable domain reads DTGVSQNPRHKITKRGQNVTFRCDPISEHNRLYWYRQTLGQGPEFLTYFQNEAQLEKSRLLSDRFSAERPKGSFSTLEIQRTEQGDSAMYLCASSRSATNEKLFFGSGTQLSVL.

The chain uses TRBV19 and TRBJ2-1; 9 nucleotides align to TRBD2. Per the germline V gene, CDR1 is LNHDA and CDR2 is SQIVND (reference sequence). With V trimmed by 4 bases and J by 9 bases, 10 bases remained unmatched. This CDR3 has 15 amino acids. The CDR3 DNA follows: TGTGCCAGTAGTAATAGCGGGGGTGACCGGGGTGAGCAGTTCTTC. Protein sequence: CASSNSGGDRGEQFF.

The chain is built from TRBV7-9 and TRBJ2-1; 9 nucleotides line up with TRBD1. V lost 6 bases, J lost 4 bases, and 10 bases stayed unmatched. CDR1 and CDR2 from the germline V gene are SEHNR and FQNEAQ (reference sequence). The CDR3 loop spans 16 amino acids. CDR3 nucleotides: TGTGCCAGCAGACAACCGGGACAGGGAAAGTACAATGAGCAGTTCTTC. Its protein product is CASRQPGQGKYNEQFF. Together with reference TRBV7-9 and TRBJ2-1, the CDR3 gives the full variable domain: DTGVSQNPRHKITKRGQNVTFRCDPISEHNRLYWYRQTLGQGPEFLTYFQNEAQLEKSRLLSDRFSAERPKGSFSTLEIQRTEQGDSAMYLCASRQPGQGKYNEQFFGPGTRLTVL.

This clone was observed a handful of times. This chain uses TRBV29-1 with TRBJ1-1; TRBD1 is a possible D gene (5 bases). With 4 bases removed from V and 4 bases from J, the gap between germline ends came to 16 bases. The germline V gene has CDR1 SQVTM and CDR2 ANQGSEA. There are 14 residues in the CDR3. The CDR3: CSVVGGISATEAFF. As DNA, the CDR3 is TGCAGCGTTGTCGGGGGGATATCGGCCACTGAAGCTTTCTTT.

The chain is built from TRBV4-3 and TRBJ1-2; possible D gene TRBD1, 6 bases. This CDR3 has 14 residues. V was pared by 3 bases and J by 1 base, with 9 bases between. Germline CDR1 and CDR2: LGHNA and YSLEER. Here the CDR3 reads CASSHGQLNYGYTF. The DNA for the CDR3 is TGCGCCAGCAGCCATGGACAGCTTAACTATGGCTACACCTTC.

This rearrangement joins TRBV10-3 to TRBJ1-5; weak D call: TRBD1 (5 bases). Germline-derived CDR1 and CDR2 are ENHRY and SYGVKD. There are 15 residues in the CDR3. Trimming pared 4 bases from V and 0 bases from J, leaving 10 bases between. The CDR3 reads CAISGGRDSNQPQHF. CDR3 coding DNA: TGTGCCATCAGTGGGGGCAGGGATAGCAATCAGCCCCAGCATTTT.